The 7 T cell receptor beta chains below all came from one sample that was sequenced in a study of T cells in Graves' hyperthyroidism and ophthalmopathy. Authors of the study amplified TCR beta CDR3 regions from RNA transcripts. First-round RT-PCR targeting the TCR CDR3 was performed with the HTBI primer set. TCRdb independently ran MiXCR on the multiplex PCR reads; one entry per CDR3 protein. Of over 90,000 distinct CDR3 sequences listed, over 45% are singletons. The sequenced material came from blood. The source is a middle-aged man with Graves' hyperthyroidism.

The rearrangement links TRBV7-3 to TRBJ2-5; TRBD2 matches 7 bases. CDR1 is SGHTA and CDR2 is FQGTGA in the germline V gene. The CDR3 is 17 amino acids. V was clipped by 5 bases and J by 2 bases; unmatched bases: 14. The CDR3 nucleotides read TGTGCCAGCAGCGTAGGGAGGGTAGGGAGGAGGCAAGAGACCCAGTACTTC. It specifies CASSVGRVGRRQETQYF.

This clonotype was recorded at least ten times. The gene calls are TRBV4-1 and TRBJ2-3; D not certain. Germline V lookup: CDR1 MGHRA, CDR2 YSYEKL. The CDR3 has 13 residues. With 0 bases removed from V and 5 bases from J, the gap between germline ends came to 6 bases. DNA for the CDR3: TGCGCCAGCAGCCAAGATGGGTTAGATACGCAGTATTTT. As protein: CASSQDGLDTQYF.

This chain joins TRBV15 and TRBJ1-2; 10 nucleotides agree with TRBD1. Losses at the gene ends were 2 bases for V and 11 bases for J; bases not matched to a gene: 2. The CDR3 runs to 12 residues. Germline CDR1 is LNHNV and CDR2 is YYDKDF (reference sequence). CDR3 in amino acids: CATSRTGQGYTF. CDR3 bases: TGTGCCACCAGCAGAACGGGACAGGGGTACACCTTC. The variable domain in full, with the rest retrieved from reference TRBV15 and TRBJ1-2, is DAMVIQNPRYQVTQFGKPVTLSCSQTLNHNVMYWYQQKSSQAPKLLFHYYDKDFNNEADTPDNFQSRRPNTSFCFLDIRSPGLGDTAMYLCATSRTGQGYTFGSGTRLTVV.

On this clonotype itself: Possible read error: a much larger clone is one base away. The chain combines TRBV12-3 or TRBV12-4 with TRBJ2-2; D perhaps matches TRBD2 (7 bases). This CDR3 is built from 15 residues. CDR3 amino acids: CASSFGGPNTRELFF. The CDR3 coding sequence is TGTGCCAGCAGTTTCGGGGGGCCGAACACCAGGGAGCTGTTTTTT.

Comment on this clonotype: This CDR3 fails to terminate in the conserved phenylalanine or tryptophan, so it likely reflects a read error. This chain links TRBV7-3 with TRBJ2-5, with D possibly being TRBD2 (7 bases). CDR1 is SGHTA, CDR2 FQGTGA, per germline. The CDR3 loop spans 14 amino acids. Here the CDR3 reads CASGLTGLGGIQYC. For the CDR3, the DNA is TGTGCCAGCGGCTTAACTGGACTAGGGGGAATCCAGTACTGC.

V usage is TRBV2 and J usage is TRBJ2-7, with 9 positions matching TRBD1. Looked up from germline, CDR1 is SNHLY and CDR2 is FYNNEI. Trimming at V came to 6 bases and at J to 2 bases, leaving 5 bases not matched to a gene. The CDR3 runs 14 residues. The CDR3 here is CASSQGTGTYEQYF. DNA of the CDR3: TGTGCCAGCAGCCAGGGGACAGGGACCTACGAGCAGTACTTC. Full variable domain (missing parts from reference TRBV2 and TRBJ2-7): EPEVTQTPSHQVTQMGQEVILRCVPISNHLYFYWYRQILGQKVEFLVSFYNNEISEKSEIFDDQFSVERPDGSNFTLKIRSTKLEDSAMYFCASSQGTGTYEQYFGPGTRLTVT.

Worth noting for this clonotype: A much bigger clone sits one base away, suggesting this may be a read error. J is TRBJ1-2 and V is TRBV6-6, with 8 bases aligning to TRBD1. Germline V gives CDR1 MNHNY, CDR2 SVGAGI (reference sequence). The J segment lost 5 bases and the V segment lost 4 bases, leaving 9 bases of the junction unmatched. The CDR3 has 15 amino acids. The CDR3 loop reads CASSSTTGVLYGYTF. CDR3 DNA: TGTGCCAGCAGTTCCACGACAGGGGTATTATATGGCTACACCTTC.